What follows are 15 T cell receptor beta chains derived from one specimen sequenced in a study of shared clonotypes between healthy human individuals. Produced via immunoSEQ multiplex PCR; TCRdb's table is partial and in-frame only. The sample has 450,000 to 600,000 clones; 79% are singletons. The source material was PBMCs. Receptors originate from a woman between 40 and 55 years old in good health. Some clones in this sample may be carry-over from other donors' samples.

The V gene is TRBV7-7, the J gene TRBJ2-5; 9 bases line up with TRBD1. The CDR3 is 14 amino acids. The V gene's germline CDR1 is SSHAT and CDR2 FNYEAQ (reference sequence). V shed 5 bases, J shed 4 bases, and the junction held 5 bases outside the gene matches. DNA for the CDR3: TGTGCCAGCAGCGAAGGACAGGGGAGAGAGACCCAGTACTTC. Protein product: CASSEGQGRETQYF.

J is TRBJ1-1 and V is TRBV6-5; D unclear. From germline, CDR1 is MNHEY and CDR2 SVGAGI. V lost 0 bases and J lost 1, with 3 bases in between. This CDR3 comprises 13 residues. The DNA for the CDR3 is TGTGCCAGCAGTTACTCGAGGAACACTGAAGCTTTCTTT. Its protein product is CASSYSRNTEAFF.

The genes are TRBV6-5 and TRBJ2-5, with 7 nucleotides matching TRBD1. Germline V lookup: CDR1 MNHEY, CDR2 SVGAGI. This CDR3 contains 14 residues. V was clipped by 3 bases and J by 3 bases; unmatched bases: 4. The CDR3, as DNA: TGTGCCAGCAGTTATAATGGACAGGAAGAGACCCAGTACTTC. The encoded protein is CASSYNGQEETQYF.

The DNA of the CDR3 is TGCGCCAGCAGCTCCGGGACTAGCTTCACCGGGGAGCTGTTTTTT. Encoded protein: CASSSGTSFTGELFF. The chain recombines TRBV5-1 with TRBJ2-2; TRBD2 agrees at 9 bases. Germline-derived CDR1 and CDR2 are SGHRS and YFSETQ. The CDR3 extends over 15 amino acids. Trimming at V came to 3 bases and at J to 4 bases, leaving 4 bases not matched to a gene.

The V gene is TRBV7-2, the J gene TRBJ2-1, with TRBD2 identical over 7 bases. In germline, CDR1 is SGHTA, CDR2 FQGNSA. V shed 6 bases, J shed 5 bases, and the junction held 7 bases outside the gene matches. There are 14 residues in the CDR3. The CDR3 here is CASRTSTFNNEQFF. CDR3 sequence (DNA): TGTGCCAGCAGGACTAGCACCTTTAACAATGAGCAGTTCTTC.

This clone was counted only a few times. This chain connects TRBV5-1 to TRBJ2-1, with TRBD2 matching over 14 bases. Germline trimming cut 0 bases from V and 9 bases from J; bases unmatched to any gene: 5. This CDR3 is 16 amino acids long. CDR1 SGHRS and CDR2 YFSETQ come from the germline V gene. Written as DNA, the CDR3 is TGCGCCAGCAGCTTGGCGGGGACTAGCGGGAGCCGTGAGCAGTTCTTC. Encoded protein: CASSLAGTSGSREQFF. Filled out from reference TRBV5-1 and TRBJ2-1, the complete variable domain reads KAGVTQTPRYLIKTRGQQVTLSCSPISGHRSVSWYQQTPGQGLQFLFEYFSETQRNKGNFPGRFSGRQFSNSRSEMNVSTLELGDSALYLCASSLAGTSGSREQFFGPGTRLTVL.

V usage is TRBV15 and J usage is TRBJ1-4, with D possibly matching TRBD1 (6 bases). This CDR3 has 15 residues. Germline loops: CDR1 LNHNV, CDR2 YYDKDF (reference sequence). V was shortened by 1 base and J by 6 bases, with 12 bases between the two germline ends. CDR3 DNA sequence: TGTGCCACCAGCAGAGGAGGGGGGGCCGATGAAAAACTGTTTTTT. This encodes CATSRGGGADEKLFF.

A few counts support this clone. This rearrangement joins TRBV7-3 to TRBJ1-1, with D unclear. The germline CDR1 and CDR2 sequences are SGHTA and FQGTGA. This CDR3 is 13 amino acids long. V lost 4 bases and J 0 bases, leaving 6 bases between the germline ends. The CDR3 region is CASSSTVNTEAFF. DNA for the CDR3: TGTGCCAGCAGCTCGACTGTGAACACTGAAGCTTTCTTT.

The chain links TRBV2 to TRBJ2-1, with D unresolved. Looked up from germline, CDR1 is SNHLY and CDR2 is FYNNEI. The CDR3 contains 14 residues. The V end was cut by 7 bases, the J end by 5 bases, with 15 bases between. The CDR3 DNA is TGTGCCAGCAACCCCGAGTTAAGAGACAATGAGCAGTTCTTC. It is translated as CASNPELRDNEQFF.

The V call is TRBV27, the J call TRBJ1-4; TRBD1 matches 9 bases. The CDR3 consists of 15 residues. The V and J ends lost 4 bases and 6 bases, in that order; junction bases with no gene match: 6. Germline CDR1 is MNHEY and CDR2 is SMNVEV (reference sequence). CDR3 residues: CASSSPGQGHEKLFF. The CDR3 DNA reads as TGTGCCAGCAGTTCCCCGGGACAGGGACATGAAAAACTGTTTTTT.

The CDR3 region has the DNA TGTGCCAGCAGCTTAGAGGGACAGTCTGGGTACTTC. It translates to CASSLEGQSGYF. The J gene is TRBJ2-7, the V gene TRBV7-9; TRBD1 matches 7 bases. Germline trimming cut 1 base from V and 12 bases from J; bases unmatched to any gene: 6. Germline lookup yields CDR1 SEHNR and CDR2 FQNEAQ (reference sequence). The CDR3 totals 12 residues.

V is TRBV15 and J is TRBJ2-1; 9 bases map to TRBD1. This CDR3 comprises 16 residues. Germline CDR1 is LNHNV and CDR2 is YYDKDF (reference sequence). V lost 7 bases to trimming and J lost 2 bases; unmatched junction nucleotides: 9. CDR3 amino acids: CATTTTRQGAYNEQFF. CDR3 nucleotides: TGTGCCACCACCACGACCAGACAGGGGGCCTACAATGAGCAGTTCTTC.

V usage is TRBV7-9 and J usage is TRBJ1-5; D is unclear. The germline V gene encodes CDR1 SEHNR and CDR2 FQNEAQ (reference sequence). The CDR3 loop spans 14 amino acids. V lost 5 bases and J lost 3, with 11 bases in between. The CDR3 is CASSPTGYNQPQHF. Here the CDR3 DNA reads TGTGCCAGCAGCCCTACGGGATACAATCAGCCCCAGCATTTT.

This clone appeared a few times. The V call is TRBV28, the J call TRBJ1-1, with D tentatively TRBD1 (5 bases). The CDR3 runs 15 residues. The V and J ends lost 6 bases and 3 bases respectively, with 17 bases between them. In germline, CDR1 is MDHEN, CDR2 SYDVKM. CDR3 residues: CASREGPAGHTEAFF. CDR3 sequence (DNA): TGTGCCAGCAGAGAAGGGCCGGCGGGGCACACTGAAGCTTTCTTT.

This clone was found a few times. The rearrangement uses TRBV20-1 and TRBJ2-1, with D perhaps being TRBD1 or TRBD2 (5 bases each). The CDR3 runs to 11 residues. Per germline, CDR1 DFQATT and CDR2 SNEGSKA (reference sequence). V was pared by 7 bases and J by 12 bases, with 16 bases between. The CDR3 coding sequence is TGCAGTGTCACCAGGGAGTTGGGGCAGTTCTTC. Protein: CSVTRELGQFF.